One sample yielded the 8 T cell receptor beta chains listed below, sequenced in a study of OX40 agonist ivuxolimab in advanced cancers. Clones were sequenced by immunoSEQ multiplex PCR, and TCRdb holds only the in-frame ones, with some missing. Of 25,000 to 35,000 clones in the sample, about four fifths were seen once. Sequencing was performed on CD4+ or CD8+ T cells sorted from blood, taken in a trial of the OX40 agonist ivuxolimab. These TCRs come from an adult with an advanced solid tumor such as melanoma, head and neck, liver or kidney cancer.

V gene TRBV6-5 combines with J gene TRBJ1-1, with unresolved D. The CDR3 has 13 amino acids. The germline V gene has CDR1 MNHEY and CDR2 SVGAGI. Deletions cut 6 bases from V and 1 base from J, with 9 bases between. The CDR3 coding sequence is TGTGCCAGCAGCCTGGGAGGGAACACTGAAGCTTTCTTT. This gives the protein CASSLGGNTEAFF.

This clone was found once. The V gene is TRBV11-2, the J gene TRBJ2-3; D is unresolved. The V end was cut by 3 bases, the J end by 1 base, with 14 bases between. CDR1 and CDR2 from the germline V gene are SGHAT and FQNNGV. This CDR3 is built from 16 residues. Here the CDR3 DNA reads TGTGCCAGCAGCTTTTCGGTGGGCTTTGGCACAGATACGCAGTATTTT. As protein: CASSFSVGFGTDTQYF.

This clone was counted a few times. This chain uses TRBV7-9 with TRBJ2-7; the D gene is possibly TRBD1 (7 bases). Trimming took off 0 bases at V and 3 bases at J, with 12 bases between the two ends. The CDR3 covers 15 residues. Looked up from germline, CDR1 is SEHNR and CDR2 is FQNEAQ (reference sequence). CDR3 sequence (DNA): TGTGCCAGCAGCTTAGCGGGGGGACAGTTCTACGAGCAGTACTTC. This encodes CASSLAGGQFYEQYF.

The V gene is TRBV13, the J gene TRBJ2-1; 10 nucleotides match TRBD2. The V segment lost 5 bases and the J segment 3 bases; nucleotides outside the gene matches: 7. Germline values: CDR1 PRHDT, CDR2 FYEKMQ (reference sequence). This CDR3 spans 16 amino acids. CDR3: CASSSTGTSVYNEQFF. As DNA, the CDR3 is TGTGCCAGCAGCAGCACCGGGACTAGCGTCTACAATGAGCAGTTCTTC.

This chain links TRBV15 with TRBJ1-2; the D gene is possibly TRBD1 (5 bases). CDR3 length: 15 residues. In germline, CDR1 is LNHNV, CDR2 YYDKDF (reference sequence). V dropped 0 bases and J dropped 4 bases, with 12 bases sitting between them. The CDR3 sequence: CATSRDVEGSYGYTF. CDR3 nucleotide sequence: TGTGCCACCAGCAGAGATGTGGAGGGGAGCTATGGCTACACCTTC. Combining the CDR3 with reference TRBV15 and TRBJ1-2 gives the whole variable domain DAMVIQNPRYQVTQFGKPVTLSCSQTLNHNVMYWYQQKSSQAPKLLFHYYDKDFNNEADTPDNFQSRRPNTSFCFLDIRSPGLGDTAMYLCATSRDVEGSYGYTFGSGTRLTVV.

The genes are TRBV14 and TRBJ2-1; D not certain. CDR1 and CDR2 (germline): SGHDN, FVKESK. The CDR3 runs to 14 residues. The ends were cut back, 0 bases at V and 4 bases at J, with 7 bases in the middle. The CDR3: CASSQDTVYNEQFF. The CDR3 region has the DNA TGTGCCAGCAGCCAAGATACAGTATACAATGAGCAGTTCTTC. The full variable domain, in which reference TRBV14 and TRBJ2-1 provide the parts outside the CDR3, is EAGVTQFPSHSVIEKGQTVTLRCDPISGHDNLYWYRRVMGKEIKFLLHFVKESKQDESGMPNNRFLAERTGGTYSTLKVQPAELEDSGVYFCASSQDTVYNEQFFGPGTRLTVL.

The rearrangement joins TRBV4-2 to TRBJ2-3; 7 nucleotides line up with TRBD2. Germline lookup yields CDR1 LGHNA and CDR2 YNFKEQ. The CDR3 has 16 residues. J gave up 4 bases and V 4 bases, and 11 bases lay outside the gene matches. CDR3 DNA sequence: TGTGCCAGCAGCCCCTATAGCGGGCGAGGATCAGATACGCAGTATTTT. Translation gives CASSPYSGRGSDTQYF.

J is TRBJ1-2 and V is TRBV28; 9 bases fit TRBD1. V trimming: 6 bases; J trimming: 6 bases; junction bases outside the gene matches: 11. The CDR3 sequence is 15 residues long. Germline values: CDR1 MDHEN, CDR2 SYDVKM. The chain's CDR3 is CASRTDPGTGNGYTF. The CDR3 DNA sequence: TGTGCCAGCAGGACCGACCCCGGGACAGGGAATGGCTACACCTTC.